One T cell receptor (beta chain) is described in this entry. CDR1 LNHDA and CDR2 SQIVND come from the germline V gene (reference sequence). The CDR3 covers 16 residues. J gave up 8 bases and V 5 bases, and 14 bases lay outside the gene matches. The data were obtained in a study of cytomegalovirus exposure and HLA in healthy donors. The study ran its PCR with 60 Vbeta and 13 Jbeta primers. The table came from immunoSEQ multiplex PCR; TCRdb's copy has only in-frame clones and leaves some out. The sample has around 150,000 clones, around 74% seen once; the top ten hold roughly 2%. The TCR comes from a female donor in good health and CMV-seronegative. The chain couples TRBV19 to TRBJ1-5, with 8 nucleotides matching TRBD1. The sample consisted of PBMCs. The CDR3 region has the DNA TGTGCCAGTAGTCCCCGGCCCCTAACAGGGGGAGAGCCCCAGCATTTT. Protein: CASSPRPLTGGEPQHF.